This entry concerns a single T cell receptor (beta chain). Germline loops: CDR1 MNHEY, CDR2 SVGAGI. The CDR3 length is 13 residues. The V end was cut by 5 bases, the J end by 0 bases, with 7 bases between. The record originates from a study of T cell responses to AZD1222 COVID-19 vaccine. Study-level background: The analysis combined second doses at about 4 or about 12 weeks.

The protocol was immunoSEQ multiplex PCR, while the TCRdb copy is restricted to in-frame clones and leaves out a portion. The sample includes more than 150,000 clones, 85% to 95% seen only once; the top ten take about 9.4%. The sequence was collected from an adult in good health. Specimen: peripheral blood, collected on day 0 of AZD1222 vaccination. The V gene is TRBV6-5, the J gene TRBJ2-5; D gene unclear. The CDR3 DNA is TGTGCCAGCAGTCGGACGTACCAAGAGACCCAGTACTTC. It yields the protein CASSRTYQETQYF.